Presented here are 8 T cell receptor beta chains from one specimen sequenced in a study of blood T cell repertoires in COVID-19. Produced via immunoSEQ multiplex PCR; TCRdb's table is partial and in-frame only. The data show about 380,000 clones, nearly 90% seen once. The source material was peripheral blood. These receptors all come from a young man with active or convalescent COVID-19.

The rearrangement joins TRBV19 to TRBJ2-5; D is possibly TRBD1 (6 bases). The V gene's germline CDR1 is LNHDA and CDR2 SQIVND (reference sequence). V was pared by 3 bases and J by 5 bases, with 13 bases between. This CDR3 has 14 amino acids. The CDR3 loop is CASSISLDRETQYF. The CDR3 region has the DNA TGTGCCAGTAGTATTTCCCTAGACAGGGAGACCCAGTACTTC.

This chain joins TRBV4-3 and TRBJ2-7; D is perhaps TRBD1 (5 bases). This CDR3 is built from 15 residues. In germline, CDR1 is LGHNA, CDR2 YSLEER. V shed 0 bases and J shed 3 bases, with 12 bases lying between them. CDR3 nucleotides: TGCGCCAGCAGCCAAGACACAGGAGCCCTCTACGAGCAGTACTTC. It encodes CASSQDTGALYEQYF.

In the case of this clone: Other nucleotide sequences from this sample produce the same CDR3. The rearrangement uses TRBV5-1 and TRBJ2-7; 12 nucleotides align to TRBD1. The germline gives CDR1 SGHRS, CDR2 YFSETQ. The CDR3 consists of 14 residues. J was trimmed by 5 bases and V by 3 bases; bases with no gene match: 3. The CDR3 coding sequence is TGCGCCAGCAGCTGGGGACAGGGGGCAAACGAGCAGTACTTC. Translating gives CASSWGQGANEQYF.

V and J are TRBV27 and TRBJ1-5, with 8 bases matching TRBD1. This CDR3 region has 13 residues. From germline, CDR1 is MNHEY and CDR2 SMNVEV (reference sequence). Trimming took 5 bases from V and 8 from J; bases not matched to a gene: 5. CDR3 sequence (DNA): TGTGCCAGCAGTCCCACAGGGGGTGAGCCCCAGCATTTT. Translating gives CASSPTGGEPQHF.

CDR3 nucleotide sequence: TGTGCCAGCAGCATCCCGGGACAAGTCGGCAATGAGCAGTTCTTC. Its protein is CASSIPGQVGNEQFF. J is TRBJ2-1 and V is TRBV27; possibly TRBD1 for D (6 bases). The CDR3 is made up of 15 amino acids. CDR1 MNHEY and CDR2 SMNVEV come from the germline V gene (reference sequence). Trimming stripped 6 bases from V and 6 bases from J, with 18 bases between.

This clone was found a few times. In nucleotides, the CDR3 is TGCGCCAGCAGCCTGACAGGGGAACTCGATACGCAGTATTTT. Protein: CASSLTGELDTQYF. This sequence joins TRBV5-1 and TRBJ2-3; 8 nucleotides match TRBD1. In germline, CDR1 is SGHRS, CDR2 YFSETQ. Losses at the gene ends were 4 bases for V and 6 bases for J; bases not matched to a gene: 7. The CDR3 runs 14 residues.

V usage is TRBV6-5 and J usage is TRBJ1-1, with TRBD1 matching over 7 bases. CDR1 and CDR2 (germline): MNHEY, SVGAGI. The CDR3 spans 14 residues. V was clipped by 7 bases and J by 2 bases; unmatched bases: 7. The CDR3 reads CASTRGQSNTEAFF. The CDR3 DNA follows: TGTGCCAGCACTCGGGGACAGTCTAACACTGAAGCTTTCTTT.

V and J are TRBV6-5 and TRBJ1-2, with unresolved D. The CDR3 is 15 residues long. CDR1 is MNHEY, CDR2 SVGAGI, per germline. V lost 0 bases and J 0 bases, leaving 8 bases between the germline ends. CDR3 bases: TGTGCCAGCAGTTACTCGCCCAGCGCTAACTATGGCTACACCTTC. It is translated as CASSYSPSANYGYTF.